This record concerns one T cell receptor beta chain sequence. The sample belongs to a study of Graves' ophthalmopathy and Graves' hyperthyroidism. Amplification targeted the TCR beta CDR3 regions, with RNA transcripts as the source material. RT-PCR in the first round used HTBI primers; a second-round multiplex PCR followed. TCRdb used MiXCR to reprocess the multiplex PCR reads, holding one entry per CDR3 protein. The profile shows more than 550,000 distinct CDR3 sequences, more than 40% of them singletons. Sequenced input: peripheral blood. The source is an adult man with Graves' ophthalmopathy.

The chain's CDR3 is CASSRDAGGWKTQYF. CDR3 DNA: TGTGCCAGCAGCCGTGACGCGGGAGGATGGAAGACCCAGTACTTC. V gene TRBV11-2 combines with J gene TRBJ2-5; 8 bases are a match to TRBD2. V gave up 5 bases and J gave up 6 bases; unmatched junction bases: 11. Germline loops: CDR1 SGHAT, CDR2 FQNNGV. The CDR3 loop spans 15 amino acids.